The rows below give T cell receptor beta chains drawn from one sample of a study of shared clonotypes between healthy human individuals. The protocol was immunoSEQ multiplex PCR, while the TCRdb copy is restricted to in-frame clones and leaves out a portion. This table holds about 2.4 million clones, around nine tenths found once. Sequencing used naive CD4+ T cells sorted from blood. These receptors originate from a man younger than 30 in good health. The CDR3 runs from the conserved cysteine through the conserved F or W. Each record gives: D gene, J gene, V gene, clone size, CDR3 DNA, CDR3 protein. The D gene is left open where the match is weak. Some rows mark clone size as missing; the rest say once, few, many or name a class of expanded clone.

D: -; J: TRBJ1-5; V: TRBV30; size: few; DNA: TGTGCCTGGAGTGTGGAGGGGCCGGAGCCCCAGCATTTT; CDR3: CAWSVEGPEPQHF
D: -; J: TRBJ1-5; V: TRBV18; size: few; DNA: TGTGCCACTCAAATGGGAGGGGAGGGCAATCAGCCCCAGCATTTT; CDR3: CATQMGGEGNQPQHF
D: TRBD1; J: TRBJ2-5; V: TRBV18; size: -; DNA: TGTGCCAGCTCACCGCTGGACAGGGGTGACCAAGAGACCCAGTACTTC; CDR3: CASSPLDRGDQETQYF
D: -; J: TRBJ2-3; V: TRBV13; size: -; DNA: TGTGCCAGCAGCTCCCCAAGGGCTCCAGATACGCAGTATTTT; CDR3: CASSSPRAPDTQYF
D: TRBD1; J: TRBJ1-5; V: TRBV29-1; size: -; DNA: TGCAGCGTGGGAACAGACAGGGGAGATCAGCCCCAGCATTTT; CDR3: CSVGTDRGDQPQHF
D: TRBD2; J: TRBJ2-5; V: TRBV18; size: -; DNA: TGTGCCAGCTCACCGATAGCGGGAGGTGAGACCCAGTACTTC; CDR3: CASSPIAGGETQYF
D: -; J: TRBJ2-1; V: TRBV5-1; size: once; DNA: TGCGCCAGCACCTACACTTCTAGCTCCTACAATGAGCAGTTCTTC; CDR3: CASTYTSSSYNEQFF
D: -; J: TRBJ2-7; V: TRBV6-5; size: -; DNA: TGTGCCAGCAACCTAGCCGGTTTTGTCCACGAGCAGTACTTC; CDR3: CASNLAGFVHEQYF
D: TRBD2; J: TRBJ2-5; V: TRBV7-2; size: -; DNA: TGTGCCAGCAGCTTATCCGGACTAGCGAACCAAGAGACCCAGTACTTC; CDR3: CASSLSGLANQETQYF
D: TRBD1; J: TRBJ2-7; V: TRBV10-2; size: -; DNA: TGCGCCAGCACATCGGACAGGGGCTCCTACGAGCAGTACTTC; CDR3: CASTSDRGSYEQYF
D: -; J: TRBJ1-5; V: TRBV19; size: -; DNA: TGTGCCAGTAGTTGGGTACAGGGCGATCAGCCCCAGCATTTT; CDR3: CASSWVQGDQPQHF
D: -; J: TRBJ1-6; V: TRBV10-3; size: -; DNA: TGTGCCATCAGGGACTGGGGCGATAATTCACCCCTCCACTTT; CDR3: CAIRDWGDNSPLHF
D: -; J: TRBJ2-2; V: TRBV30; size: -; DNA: TGTGCCTGGAGTCCACTCCACACCGGGGAGCTGTTTTTT; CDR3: CAWSPLHTGELFF
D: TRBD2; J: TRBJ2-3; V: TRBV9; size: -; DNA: TGTGCCAGCAGGAGAGCGGGAGTGGGCACAGATACGCAGTATTTT; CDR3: CASRRAGVGTDTQYF
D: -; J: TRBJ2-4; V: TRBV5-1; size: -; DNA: TGCGCCAGCAGCTGGGACGGACTCAAAAACATTCAGTACTTC; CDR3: CASSWDGLKNIQYF
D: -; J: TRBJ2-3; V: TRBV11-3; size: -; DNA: TGTGCCAGCAGCTTAGACCGAGATACGCAGTATTTT; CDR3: CASSLDRDTQYF
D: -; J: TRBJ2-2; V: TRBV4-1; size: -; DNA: TGCGCCAGCAGCCGTAACGGGGAGCTGTTTTTT; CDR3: CASSRNGELFF
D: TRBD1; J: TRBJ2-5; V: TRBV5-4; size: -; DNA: TGTGCCAGCAGCGCGGGACAGGGGAAAGAGACCCAGTACTTC; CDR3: CASSAGQGKETQYF
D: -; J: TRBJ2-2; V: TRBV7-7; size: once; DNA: TGTGCTAGCAGCTTTACAGGGAGTCGTGGCACCGGGGAGCTGTTTTTT; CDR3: CASSFTGSRGTGELFF
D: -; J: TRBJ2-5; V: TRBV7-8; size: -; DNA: TGTGCCAGCCGGCTGCGGGGTGTACTCCAAGAGACCCAGTACTTC; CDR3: CASRLRGVLQETQYF
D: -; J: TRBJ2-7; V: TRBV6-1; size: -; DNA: TGTGCCAGCAAAATAGCGGCCTACGAGCAGTACTTC; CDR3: CASKIAAYEQYF
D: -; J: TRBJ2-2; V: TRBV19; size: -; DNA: TGTGCCAGTAGTATAGCAGCGAGCACCGGGGAGCTGTTTTTT; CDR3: CASSIAASTGELFF
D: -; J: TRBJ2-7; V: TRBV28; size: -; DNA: TGTGCCAGCAGGGGGGACAAGTCCTACGAGCAGTACTTC; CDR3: CASRGDKSYEQYF
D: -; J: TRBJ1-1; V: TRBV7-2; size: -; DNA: TGTGCCAGCAGCTCGTACAGGGTTTTCTTT; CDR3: CASSSYRVFF
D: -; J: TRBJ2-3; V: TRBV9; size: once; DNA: TGTGCCAGCAGCCAAGGGGTTGCGGGTGGTCGCGATACGCAGTATTTT; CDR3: CASSQGVAGGRDTQYF
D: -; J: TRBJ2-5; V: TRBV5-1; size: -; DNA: TGCGCCAGCAGCTCACAGCCGGGGCAAGAGACCCAGTACTTC; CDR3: CASSSQPGQETQYF
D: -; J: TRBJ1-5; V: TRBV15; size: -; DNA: TGTGCCACCAGCAGAGTTGGCGCAGGGGCTGTATCACCCCAGCATTTT; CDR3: CATSRVGAGAVSPQHF
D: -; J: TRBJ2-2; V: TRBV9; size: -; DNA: TGTGCCAGCCAGGATGGGCAGACCGGGGAGCTGTTTTTT; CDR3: CASQDGQTGELFF
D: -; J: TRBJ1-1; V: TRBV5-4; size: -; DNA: TGTGCCAGCAGCTTGGGAGGGCTGAACACTGAAGCTTTCTTT; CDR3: CASSLGGLNTEAFF
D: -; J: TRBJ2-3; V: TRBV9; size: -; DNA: TGTGCCAGCGCACTGGGGAGCGGGTCAGATACGCAGTATTTT; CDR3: CASALGSGSDTQYF
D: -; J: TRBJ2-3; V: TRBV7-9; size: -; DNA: TGTGCCAGCAGTCAAACAGGGAGGGGGACAGATACGCAGTATTTT; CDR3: CASSQTGRGTDTQYF
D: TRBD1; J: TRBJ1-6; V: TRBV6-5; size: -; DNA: TGTGCCAGCAGCACAGGGGTGGGATCACCCCTCCACTTT; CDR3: CASSTGVGSPLHF
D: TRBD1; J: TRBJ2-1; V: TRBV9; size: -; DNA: TGTGCCAGCAGCGCTCCCAGGGGGCACAATGAGCAGTTCTTC; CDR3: CASSAPRGHNEQFF
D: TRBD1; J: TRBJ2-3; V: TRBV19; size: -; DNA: TGTGCCAGTAGTGGACAGGTTAGCACAGATACGCAGTATTTT; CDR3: CASSGQVSTDTQYF
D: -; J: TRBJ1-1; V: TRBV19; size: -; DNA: TGTGCCAGCAACAGCCAAGCCCTCAGCACTGAAGCTTTCTTT; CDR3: CASNSQALSTEAFF
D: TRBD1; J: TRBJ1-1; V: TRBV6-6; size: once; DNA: TGTGCCAGCAGGGACAGGGCCGACACTGAAGCTTTCTTT; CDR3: CASRDRADTEAFF